This T cell receptor (beta chain) is drawn from a study of metastatic and nonmetastatic thyroid tumors. Study-wide background: The comparison covered peripheral blood and tumor or nodule tissue in malignant and benign thyroid patients.

TCRdb re-processed the PCR reads through MiXCR. The data hold about 12,000 clones, with 20% to 30% observed a single time. Nobody among the patients had been given any treatment before thyroid surgery. The table lists this clone with many counts. Its target is not known. Broader study findings: Across blood and tumor, TCR beta diversity in malignant thyroid tumors was reportedly significantly higher than in benign nodules.

The sequenced sample was tumor tissue. The sequence was collected from a female donor with papillary thyroid cancer or a benign thyroid nodule (not recorded which). Some clones in this sample may be carry-over from other donors' samples.

The CDR3 coding sequence is TGTGCCAGTAGTGGGGAGTCACGAGGAGATCAGCCCCAGCATTTT. It encodes CASSGESRGDQPQHF. This rearrangement joins TRBV19 to TRBJ1-5, with D unresolved. Trimming removed 5 bases from V and 5 bases from J, with 16 bases in between. Germline V gene lookup returns CDR1 LNHDA and CDR2 SQIVND (reference sequence). The CDR3 consists of 15 residues.